The 21 T cell receptor beta chains below come from one sample, sequenced in a study of cytomegalovirus exposure and HLA in healthy donors. PCR employed 60 Vbeta and 13 Jbeta primers. Assay: immunoSEQ multiplex PCR; the TCRdb copy retains only in-frame clones and omits some. The sample lists about 140,000 clones, roughly 80% seen once, with about 0.91% in the top ten. Specimen: PBMCs. These receptors came from a man aged 18 to 35 in good health and CMV-seronegative.

The J gene is TRBJ2-5, the V gene TRBV7-9; D is uncertain. CDR3 length equals 13 residues. V lost 1 base, J lost 10 bases, and 13 bases lay in between. CDR1 and CDR2 from the germline V gene are SEHNR and FQNEAQ (reference sequence). CDR3 nucleotides: TGTGCCAGCAGCTTAGGGGCCTTGGTGGACCAGTACTTC. Translation: CASSLGALVDQYF.

This clone has a handful of counts. The genes are TRBV7-2 and TRBJ1-1; 7 positions match TRBD1. The CDR3 has 12 amino acids. Germline CDR1 and CDR2: SGHTA and FQGNSA. J was trimmed by 7 bases and V by 5 bases; bases with no gene match: 4. CDR3 coding DNA: TGTGCCAGCAGCATAGACAGGGTTGAAGCTTTCTTT. Encoded protein: CASSIDRVEAFF.

This clone was seen only once. In nucleotides, the CDR3 is TGTGCCAGTAGTATAGCGGGGTCCTACAATGAGCAGTTCTTC. Residues: CASSIAGSYNEQFF. This chain uses TRBV19 with TRBJ2-1, with D perhaps TRBD2 (5 bases). This CDR3 has 14 residues. The germline V gene encodes CDR1 LNHDA and CDR2 SQIVND (reference sequence). Between the trimmed V and J ends, which lost 1 base and 1 base, there was a span of 5 bases.

The chain is built from TRBV7-6 and TRBJ2-4, with TRBD1 matching over 7 bases. Germline V gives CDR1 SGHVS, CDR2 FNYEAQ. V shed 6 bases, J shed 8 bases, and the junction held 7 bases outside the gene matches. There are 13 residues in the CDR3. The CDR3 DNA is TGTGCCAGCAGTCTAGGGACAGCGGACATTCAGTACTTC. Translated, it gives CASSLGTADIQYF.

The chain has TRBV6-1 and TRBJ1-1; tentatively, D is TRBD1 (6 bases). CDR1 MNHNS and CDR2 SASEGT come from the germline V gene. This CDR3 region has 15 residues. Trimming cost V 4 bases and J 7 bases, with 19 bases left between them. For the CDR3, the DNA is TGTGCCAGCAGTGCCCTCCCGGGGGGGCAGAGTGAAGCTTTCTTT. This translates into CASSALPGGQSEAFF.

CDR3 sequence: CASSIIGRAQPQHF. CDR3 DNA sequence: TGTGCCAGTAGTATAATAGGGAGGGCTCAGCCCCAGCATTTT. J is TRBJ1-5 and V is TRBV19, with D unclear. The germline CDR1 and CDR2 sequences are LNHDA and SQIVND (reference sequence). The V gene lost 2 bases and the J gene lost 6 bases, with 11 bases spanning the gap. This CDR3 has 14 amino acids. The full variable domain, in which reference TRBV19 and TRBJ1-5 provide the parts outside the CDR3, is DGGITQSPKYLFRKEGQNVTLSCEQNLNHDAMYWYRQDPGQGLRLIYYSQIVNDFQKGDIAEGYSVSREKKESFPLTVTSAQKNPTAFYLCASSIIGRAQPQHFGDGTRLSIL.

This sequence joins TRBV2 and TRBJ1-6; 9 nucleotides agree with TRBD1. The J segment lost 9 bases and the V segment lost 7 bases, leaving 7 bases of the junction unmatched. The CDR3 spans 14 residues. Per germline, CDR1 SNHLY and CDR2 FYNNEI. This CDR3 reads CASISDRGSSPLHF. The CDR3, as DNA: TGTGCCAGCATTTCGGACAGGGGAAGTTCACCCCTCCACTTT.

This clone has just a few counts. This rearrangement joins TRBV4-2 to TRBJ1-1, with D possibly TRBD1 on 5 matching bases. Between the trimmed V and J ends, which lost 0 bases and 0 bases, there was a span of 11 bases. Germline CDR1 reads LGHNA; CDR2 reads YNFKEQ. CDR3 length: 16 amino acids. The CDR3 nucleotides are TGTGCCAGCAGCCAAGAGCCAGGGAACATGAACACTGAAGCTTTCTTT. This sequence encodes CASSQEPGNMNTEAFF.

This sequence joins TRBV7-9 and TRBJ1-2; 9 bases match TRBD1. From germline, CDR1 is SEHNR and CDR2 FQNEAQ (reference sequence). There are 16 residues in the CDR3. Trimming removed 4 bases from V and 2 bases from J; junction bases left unmatched: 8. CDR3 in DNA: TGTGCCAGCAGCTACTTCCGGGACAGGGAAAACTATGGCTACACCTTC. It codes for CASSYFRDRENYGYTF.

The J gene is TRBJ2-5, the V gene TRBV4-2; TRBD1 matches 7 bases. Near its end, the DNA agrees better with TRBJ2-7, so the J call may be wrong. Germline V gene sequence: CDR1 LGHNA, CDR2 YNFKEQ. The length of the CDR3 is 14 residues. CDR3 sequence (DNA): TGTGCCAGCAGCCCCAGGGGGATCTCCTACGAGCAGTACTTC. This sequence encodes CASSPRGISYEQYF.

The rearrangement uses TRBV30 and TRBJ1-5; 7 nucleotides line up with TRBD1. The CDR3 consists of 12 residues. Germline CDR1 GTSNPN, CDR2 SVGIG (reference sequence). V was clipped by 7 bases and J by 7 bases; unmatched bases: 7. In nucleotides, the CDR3 is TGTGCCTACCGGGACAGTACACAGCCCCAGCATTTT. Its protein is CAYRDSTQPQHF.

This clone came up once. This chain uses TRBV4-2 with TRBJ1-2, with D possibly TRBD1 on 6 matching bases. The CDR3 length is 16 residues. The germline gives CDR1 LGHNA, CDR2 YNFKEQ. With 4 bases removed from V and 0 bases from J, the gap between germline ends came to 15 bases. The CDR3 bases are TGTGCCAGCAGCCTAAACAGGGAGAAAGCTAACTATGGCTACACCTTC. Translated: CASSLNREKANYGYTF.

This clone has a single count. The V gene is TRBV4-2, the J gene TRBJ2-7; D possibly corresponds to TRBD2 (6 bases). CDR3 length: 15 residues. Trimming stripped 1 base from V and 6 bases from J, with 16 bases between. The germline V gene encodes CDR1 LGHNA and CDR2 YNFKEQ. Here the CDR3 DNA reads TGTGCCAGCAGCCAAGGTCGACTAGTCGACGGCGAGCAGTACTTC. It specifies CASSQGRLVDGEQYF.

This clone was seen more than once but under ten times. This sequence joins TRBV4-2 and TRBJ1-5, with TRBD1 identical over 9 bases. The CDR3 consists of 15 residues. The germline gives CDR1 LGHNA, CDR2 YNFKEQ. V lost 4 bases to trimming and J lost 5 bases; unmatched junction nucleotides: 6. The DNA of the CDR3 is TGTGCCAGCAGCCCTGACAGGGGGTTGTATCAGCCCCAGCATTTT. Its translation: CASSPDRGLYQPQHF.

The genes are TRBV6-6 and TRBJ1-2; D is possibly TRBD1 (5 bases). This CDR3 is 14 amino acids long. Germline lookup yields CDR1 MNHNY and CDR2 SVGAGI (reference sequence). The V gene lost 6 bases and the J gene lost 3 bases, with 14 bases spanning the gap. The CDR3 DNA reads TGTGCCAGCAGAGGGAGGGGTATCGACTATGGCTACACCTTC. Its translation is CASRGRGIDYGYTF.

This clone has at least ten counts. The CDR3 loop reads CASSILPGQGFTEAFF. The CDR3 DNA sequence: TGTGCCAGCAGCATACTACCGGGACAGGGGTTTACTGAAGCTTTCTTT. V is TRBV7-9 and J is TRBJ1-1, with TRBD1 matching over 10 bases. The V gene end was trimmed by 5 bases and the J gene end by 5 bases; junction bases not matched to a gene: 11. The CDR3 extends over 16 amino acids. CDR1 and CDR2 (germline): SEHNR, FQNEAQ (reference sequence).

The rearrangement joins TRBV4-3 to TRBJ2-7; D is possibly TRBD1 (6 bases). The ends were cut back, 3 bases at V and 5 bases at J, with 14 bases in the middle. The germline V gene encodes CDR1 LGHNA and CDR2 YSLEER. This CDR3 comprises 14 residues. DNA of the CDR3: TGCGCCAGCAGCCAGAACACAGGGTTGAACGAGCAGTACTTC. Translating gives CASSQNTGLNEQYF.

This chain uses TRBV15 with TRBJ2-7; a possible D gene is TRBD2 (6 bases). V was pared by 1 base and J by 3 bases, with 13 bases between. Germline loops: CDR1 LNHNV, CDR2 YYDKDF (reference sequence). The CDR3 spans 15 residues. CDR3 DNA: TGTGCCACCAGCAGAGGAGGAGGGCAGAACTACGAGCAGTACTTC. Its protein is CATSRGGGQNYEQYF.

Remarks on this clone: This specimen includes other DNA sequences encoding the same CDR3. V usage is TRBV7-9 and J usage is TRBJ2-1; TRBD1 might be the D (5 bases). Germline V lookup: CDR1 SEHNR, CDR2 FQNEAQ (reference sequence). This CDR3 region has 15 residues. Deletions cut 2 bases from V and 1 base from J, with 9 bases between. The CDR3 loop reads CASSLRSGSYNEQFF. As DNA, the CDR3 is TGTGCCAGCAGCTTAAGGTCAGGGTCCTACAATGAGCAGTTCTTC. The full variable domain, with the rest looked up from reference TRBV7-9 and TRBJ2-1, is DTGVSQNPRHKITKRGQNVTFRCDPISEHNRLYWYRQTLGQGPEFLTYFQNEAQLEKSRLLSDRFSAERPKGSFSTLEIQRTEQGDSAMYLCASSLRSGSYNEQFFGPGTRLTVL.

The chain employs TRBV5-1 and TRBJ2-1; D is possibly TRBD1 (6 bases). V lost 4 bases, J lost 9 bases, and 17 bases lay in between. CDR3 length: 14 residues. Germline V gene sequence: CDR1 SGHRS, CDR2 YFSETQ. CDR3 loop: CASSTRTAEGEQFF. The CDR3 DNA sequence: TGCGCCAGCAGCACTAGGACAGCTGAGGGTGAGCAGTTCTTC.

This chain connects TRBV7-9 to TRBJ2-7, with D perhaps matching TRBD1 (6 bases). The length of the CDR3 is 13 residues. Germline V CDR1 and CDR2: SEHNR, FQNEAQ (reference sequence). V was pared by 5 bases and J by 4 bases, with 12 bases between. The CDR3 loop is CASSPGTLYEQYF. The DNA of the CDR3 is TGTGCCAGCAGCCCCGGGACACTTTACGAGCAGTACTTC.